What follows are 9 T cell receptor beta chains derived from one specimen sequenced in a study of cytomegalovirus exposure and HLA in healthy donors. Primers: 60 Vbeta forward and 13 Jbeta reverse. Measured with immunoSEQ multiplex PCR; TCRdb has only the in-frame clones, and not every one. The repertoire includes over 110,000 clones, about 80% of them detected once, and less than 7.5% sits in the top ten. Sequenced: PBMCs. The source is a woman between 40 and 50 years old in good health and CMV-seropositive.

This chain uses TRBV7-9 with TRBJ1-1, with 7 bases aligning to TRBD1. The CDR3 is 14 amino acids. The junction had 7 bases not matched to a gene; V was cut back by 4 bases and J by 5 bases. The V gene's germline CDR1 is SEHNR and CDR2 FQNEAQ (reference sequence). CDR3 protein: CASSSYRGGTEAFF. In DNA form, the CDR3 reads TGTGCCAGCAGCTCCTACAGGGGAGGAACTGAAGCTTTCTTT.

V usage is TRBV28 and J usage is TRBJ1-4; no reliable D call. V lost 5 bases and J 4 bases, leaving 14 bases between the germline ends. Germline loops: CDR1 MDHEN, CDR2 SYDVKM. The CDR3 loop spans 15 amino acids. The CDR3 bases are TGTGCCAGCAGTGTTGTGGGAGTAGGTAATGAAAAACTGTTTTTT. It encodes CASSVVGVGNEKLFF.

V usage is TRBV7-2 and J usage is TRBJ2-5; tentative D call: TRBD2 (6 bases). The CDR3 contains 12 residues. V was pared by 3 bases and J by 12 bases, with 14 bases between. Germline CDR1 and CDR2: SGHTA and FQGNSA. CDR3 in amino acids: CASSLGGPSEYF. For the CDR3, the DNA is TGTGCCAGCAGCTTGGGGGGACCGTCAGAGTACTTC.

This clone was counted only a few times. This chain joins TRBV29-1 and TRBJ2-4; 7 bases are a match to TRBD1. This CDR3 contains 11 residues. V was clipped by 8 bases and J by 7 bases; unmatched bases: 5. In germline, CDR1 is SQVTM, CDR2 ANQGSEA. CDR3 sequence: CSTGQDNIQYF. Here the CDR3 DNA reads TGCAGCACCGGACAGGATAACATTCAGTACTTC. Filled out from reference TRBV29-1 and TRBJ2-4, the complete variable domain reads SAVISQKPSRDICQRGTSLTIQCQVDSQVTMMFWYRQQPGQSLTLIATANQGSEATYESGFVIDKFPISRPNLTFSTLTVSNMSPEDSSIYLCSTGQDNIQYFGAGTRLSVL.

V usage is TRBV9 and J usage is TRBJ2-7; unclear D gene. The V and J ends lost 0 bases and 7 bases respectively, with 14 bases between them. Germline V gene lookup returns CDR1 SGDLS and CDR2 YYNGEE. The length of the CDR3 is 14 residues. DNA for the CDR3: TGTGCCAGCAGCGTAGAGGTGGTGGGCCGGGAGCAGTACTTC. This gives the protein CASSVEVVGREQYF.

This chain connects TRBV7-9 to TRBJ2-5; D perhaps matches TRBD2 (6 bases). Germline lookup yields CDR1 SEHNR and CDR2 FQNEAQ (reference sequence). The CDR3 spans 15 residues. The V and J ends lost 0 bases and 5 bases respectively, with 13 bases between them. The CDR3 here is CASSLAGLLAETQYF. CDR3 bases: TGTGCCAGCAGCTTAGCGGGACTCCTAGCCGAGACCCAGTACTTC.

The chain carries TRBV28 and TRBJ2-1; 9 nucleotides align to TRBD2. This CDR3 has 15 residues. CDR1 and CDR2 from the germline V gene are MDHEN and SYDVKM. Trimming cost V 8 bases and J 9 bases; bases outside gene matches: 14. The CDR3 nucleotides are TGTGCCAGCGCAACCGGGGCTAGCGGGAATTTTGAGCAGTTCTTC. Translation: CASATGASGNFEQFF. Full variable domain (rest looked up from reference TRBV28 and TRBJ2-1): DVKVTQSSRYLVKRTGEKVFLECVQDMDHENMFWYRQDPGLGLRLIYFSYDVKMKEKGDIPEGYSVSREKKERFSLILESASTNQTSMYLCASATGASGNFEQFFGPGTRLTVL.

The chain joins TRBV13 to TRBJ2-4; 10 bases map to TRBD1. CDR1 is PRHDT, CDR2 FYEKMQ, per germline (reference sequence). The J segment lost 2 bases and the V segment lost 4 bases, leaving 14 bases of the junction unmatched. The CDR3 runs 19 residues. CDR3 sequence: CASSSTTVPGQGTKNIQYF. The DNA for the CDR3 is TGTGCCAGCAGCTCCACTACTGTACCGGGACAGGGGACCAAAAACATTCAGTACTTC.

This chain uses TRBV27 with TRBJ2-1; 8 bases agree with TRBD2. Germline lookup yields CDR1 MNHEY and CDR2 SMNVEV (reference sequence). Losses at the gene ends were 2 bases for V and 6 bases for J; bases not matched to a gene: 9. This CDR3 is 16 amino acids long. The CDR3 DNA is TGTGCCAGCAGTTTAAGAGTGGCGGGAGGAATCAATGAGCAGTTCTTC. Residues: CASSLRVAGGINEQFF.